This T cell receptor (beta chain) derives from a study of shared clonotypes between healthy human individuals. CD4+ cells were split into CD45RA+ naive and CD45RA-negative memory subsets. As concerns this clone: Its cognate antigen is unknown.

CDR1 and CDR2 from the germline V gene are MDHEN and SYDVKM. V dropped 5 bases and J dropped 0 bases, with 14 bases sitting between them. There are 16 residues in the CDR3. The deep-level immunoSEQ assay was used. Profiling relied on immunoSEQ multiplex PCR, and the TCRdb table lists in-frame clones only, not all of them. This table has about 2.3 million clones, just over 90% appearing once. Study observations and caveats: Blood was the sole source, and tissue repertoires probably differ. Generally, naive subsets came out with larger estimated richness than memory subsets.

The chain is built from TRBV28 and TRBJ1-5; D may be TRBD1 (6 bases). Sequencing input: naive CD4+ T cells from PBMCs. Documented subset: CD45RA+ positively selected. This TCR was recovered from a man aged 18 to 30 in good health. Some clones in this sample may be carry-over from other donors' samples. The CDR3 DNA is TGTGCCAGCAGTCCGGCAGGGGTTTATAGCAATCAGCCCCAGCATTTT. Protein sequence: CASSPAGVYSNQPQHF.